This T cell receptor beta chain stems from a study of PD-1 blockade in classical Hodgkin lymphoma. The table came from immunoSEQ multiplex PCR; TCRdb's copy has only in-frame clones and leaves some out. The sample shows tens of thousands of clones, approximately 87% of them seen only once. No patient escaped relapse after autologous stem cell transplantation, and brentuximab vedotin exposure varied. Germline V gene data show CDR1 as SQVTM and CDR2 as ANQGSEA. The length of the CDR3 is 14 residues. Trimming cost V 7 bases and J 0 bases, with 16 bases left between them. This chain connects TRBV29-1 to TRBJ2-7; D possibly uses TRBD1 or TRBD2 (5 bases each). The specimen was peripheral blood mononuclear cells (PBMCs), collected before the second cycle of nivolumab. This TCR derives from a human donor with classical Hodgkin lymphoma. Written as DNA, the CDR3 is TGCAGCGCTAGACAGTTGAGGGGCTCCTACGAGCAGTACTTC. This sequence encodes CSARQLRGSYEQYF.